Presented here are 2 T cell receptor beta chains from one specimen sequenced in a study of blood T cell repertoires in COVID-19. Profiling relied on immunoSEQ multiplex PCR, and the TCRdb table lists in-frame clones only, not all of them. This table has 250,000 to 400,000 clones, 90% appearing once. The sequencing sample was made of peripheral blood. These receptors all come from a woman under 40 with COVID-19, enrolled during active disease.

This chain connects TRBV5-1 to TRBJ1-1; D not resolved. The V and J ends lost 4 bases and 5 bases respectively, with 9 bases between them. The CDR3 runs 12 residues. Germline CDR1 is SGHRS and CDR2 is YFSETQ. The CDR3 here is CASSAAGTEAFF. The CDR3 DNA is TGCGCCAGCAGCGCGGCGGGAACTGAAGCTTTCTTT.

The chain is built from TRBV15 and TRBJ1-5, with D possibly being TRBD1 (5 bases). The length of the CDR3 is 13 residues. Per the germline V gene, CDR1 is LNHNV and CDR2 is YYDKDF (reference sequence). The V gene lost 4 bases and the J gene lost 4 bases, with 8 bases spanning the gap. The CDR3 sequence is CATSTGGNQPQHF. The DNA for the CDR3 is TGTGCCACCAGCACCGGGGGGAATCAGCCCCAGCATTTT.